This T cell receptor (beta chain) was identified during a study of cytomegalovirus exposure and HLA in healthy donors. PCR amplification relied on 60 Vbeta primers (plus 13 Jbeta primers). The assay was immunoSEQ multiplex PCR, and TCRdb's table has in-frame clones only and misses some. The sample gives about 130,000 clones, roughly 10% of which show up once; 1.8% is in the top ten. Remarks on this clone: Antigen: not known.

Donors were nominally healthy when sampled, though unrecorded immune exposures were likely. Study-level points and caveats: When a later analysis was performed, an Asian-associated ancestry cluster reportedly had fewer N-insertions than the roughly 700-donor mean. In a later analysis, TCR beta V- and J-gene trimming was associated with a missense DCLRE1C variant.

The CDR3 is made up of 14 amino acids. CDR1 and CDR2 from the germline V gene are SQVTM and ANQGSEA. The V end lost 7 bases, the J end lost 7 bases, and 19 bases lay between the germline ends. This TCR derives from a man aged 50-59 years in good health and CMV-seronegative. Sequencing was performed on PBMCs. The J gene is TRBJ2-2, the V gene TRBV29-1; possible D gene TRBD1, 5 bases. The CDR3 DNA reads TGCAGCGCCCGAAAAGGGGCAATTGGCGGGGAGCTGTTTTTT. This sequence encodes CSARKGAIGGELFF.